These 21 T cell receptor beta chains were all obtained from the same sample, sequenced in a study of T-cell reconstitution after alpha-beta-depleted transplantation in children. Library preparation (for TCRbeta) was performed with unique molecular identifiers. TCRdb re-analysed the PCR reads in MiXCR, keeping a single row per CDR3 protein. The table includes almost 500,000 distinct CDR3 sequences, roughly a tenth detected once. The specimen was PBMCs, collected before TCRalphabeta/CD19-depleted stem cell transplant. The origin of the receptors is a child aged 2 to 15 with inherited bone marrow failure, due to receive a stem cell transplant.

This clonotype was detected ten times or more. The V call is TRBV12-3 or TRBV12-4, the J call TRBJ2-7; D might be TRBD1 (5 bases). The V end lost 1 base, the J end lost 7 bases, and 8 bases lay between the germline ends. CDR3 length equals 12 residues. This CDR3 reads CASSLGKGEQYF. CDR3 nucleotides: TGTGCCAGCAGTTTAGGAAAGGGGGAGCAGTACTTC.

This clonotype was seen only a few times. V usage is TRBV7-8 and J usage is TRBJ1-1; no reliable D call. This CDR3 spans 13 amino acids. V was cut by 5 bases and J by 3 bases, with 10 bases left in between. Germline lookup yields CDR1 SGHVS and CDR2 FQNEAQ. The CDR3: CASSPKVYTEAFF. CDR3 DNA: TGTGCCAGCAGCCCTAAAGTCTACACTGAAGCTTTCTTT.

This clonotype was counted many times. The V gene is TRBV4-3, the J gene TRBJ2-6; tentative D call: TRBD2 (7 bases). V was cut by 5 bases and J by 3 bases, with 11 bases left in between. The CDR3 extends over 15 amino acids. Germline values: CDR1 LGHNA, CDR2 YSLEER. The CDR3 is CASSTRGGGANVLTF. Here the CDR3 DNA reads TGCGCCAGCAGCACAAGGGGGGGTGGGGCCAACGTCCTGACTTTC.

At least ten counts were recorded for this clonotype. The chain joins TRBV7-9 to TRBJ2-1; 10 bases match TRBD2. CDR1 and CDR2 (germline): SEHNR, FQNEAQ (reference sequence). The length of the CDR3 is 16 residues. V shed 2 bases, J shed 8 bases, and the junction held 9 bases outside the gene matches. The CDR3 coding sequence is TGTGCCAGCAGCTTATTTCCTAGCGGGAGATTCGATGAGCAGTTCTTC. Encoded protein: CASSLFPSGRFDEQFF.

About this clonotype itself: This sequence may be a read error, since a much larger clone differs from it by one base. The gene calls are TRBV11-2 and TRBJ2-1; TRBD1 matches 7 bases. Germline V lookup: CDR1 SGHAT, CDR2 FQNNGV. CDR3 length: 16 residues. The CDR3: CASSLVPGQPYNDQFF. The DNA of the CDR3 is TGTGCCAGCAGCTTAGTGCCGGGACAGCCCTACAATGACCAGTTCTTC.

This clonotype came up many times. Here the CDR3 reads CAIGGLAGGYNEQFF. The CDR3 DNA follows: TGTGCCATCGGCGGACTAGCGGGAGGGTACAATGAGCAGTTCTTC. The chain employs TRBV10-3 and TRBJ2-1, with 15 bases that match TRBD2. Germline CDR1 ENHRY, CDR2 SYGVKD. Trimming took 8 bases from V and 4 from J; bases not matched to a gene: 3. This CDR3 contains 15 residues.

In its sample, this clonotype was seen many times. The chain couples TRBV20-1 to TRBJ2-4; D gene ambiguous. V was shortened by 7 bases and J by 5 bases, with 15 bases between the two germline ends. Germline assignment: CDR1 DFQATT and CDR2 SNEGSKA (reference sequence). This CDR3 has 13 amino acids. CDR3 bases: TGCAGTGGCCGACCCGGTTTTGAAAACATTCAGTACTTC. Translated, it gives CSGRPGFENIQYF.

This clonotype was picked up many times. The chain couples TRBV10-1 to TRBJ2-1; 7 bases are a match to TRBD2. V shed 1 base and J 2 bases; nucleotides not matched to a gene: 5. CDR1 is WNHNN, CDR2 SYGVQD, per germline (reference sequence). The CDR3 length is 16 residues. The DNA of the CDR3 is TGCGCCAGCAGTGAGTGGGGCGGGAGTCCCTACAATGAGCAGTTCTTC. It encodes CASSEWGGSPYNEQFF.

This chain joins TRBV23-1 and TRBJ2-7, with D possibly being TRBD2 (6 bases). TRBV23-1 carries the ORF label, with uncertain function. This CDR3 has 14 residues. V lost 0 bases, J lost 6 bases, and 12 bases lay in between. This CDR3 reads CASSQSAGKSEQYF. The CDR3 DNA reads TGCGCCAGCAGTCAATCGGCGGGGAAGAGCGAGCAGTACTTC.

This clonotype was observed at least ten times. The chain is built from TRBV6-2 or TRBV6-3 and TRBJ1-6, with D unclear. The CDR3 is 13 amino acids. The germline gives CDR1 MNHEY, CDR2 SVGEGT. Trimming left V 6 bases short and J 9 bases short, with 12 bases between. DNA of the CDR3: TGTGCCAGCAGCGGGAGCTTCTCTTCACCCCTCCACTTT. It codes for CASSGSFSSPLHF.

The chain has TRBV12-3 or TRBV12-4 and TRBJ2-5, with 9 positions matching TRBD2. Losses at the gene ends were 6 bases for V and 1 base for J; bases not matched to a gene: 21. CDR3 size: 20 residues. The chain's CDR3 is CASRTGAGARTSGRQETQYF. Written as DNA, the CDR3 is TGTGCCAGCAGGACCGGGGCAGGGGCCCGAACTAGCGGGCGCCAAGAGACCCAGTACTTC.

CDR3 bases: TGTGCCAGCCGGCGGGGGCGGTACAATGAGCAGTTCTTC. Its protein is CASRRGRYNEQFF. The chain couples TRBV6-1 to TRBJ2-1, with D perhaps TRBD2 (7 bases). The V end was cut by 8 bases, the J end by 4 bases, with 12 bases between. CDR3 length: 13 residues. Germline CDR1 is MNHNS and CDR2 is SASEGT.

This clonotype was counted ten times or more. For the CDR3, the DNA is TGTGCCAGCAGCCCCGGACAGGGGAAGGGTCAGCCCCAGCATTTT. Residues: CASSPGQGKGQPQHF. V gene TRBV7-9 combines with J gene TRBJ1-5; 9 bases are a match to TRBD1. This CDR3 is 15 amino acids long. CDR1 and CDR2 from the germline V gene are SEHNR and FQNEAQ (reference sequence). V shed 5 bases and J 6 bases; nucleotides not matched to a gene: 8.

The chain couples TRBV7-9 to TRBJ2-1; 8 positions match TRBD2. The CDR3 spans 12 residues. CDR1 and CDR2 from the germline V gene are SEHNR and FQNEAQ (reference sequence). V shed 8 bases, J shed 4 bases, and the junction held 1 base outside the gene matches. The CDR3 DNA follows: TGTGCCAGCTTAGCGGGGTACAATGAGCAGTTCTTC. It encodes CASLAGYNEQFF.

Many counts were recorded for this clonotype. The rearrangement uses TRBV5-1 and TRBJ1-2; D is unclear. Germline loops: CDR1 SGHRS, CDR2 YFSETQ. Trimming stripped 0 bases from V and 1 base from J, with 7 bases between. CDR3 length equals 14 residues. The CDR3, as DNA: TGCGCCAGCAGCTTGGCCACAGATAACTATGGCTACACCTTC. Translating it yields CASSLATDNYGYTF.

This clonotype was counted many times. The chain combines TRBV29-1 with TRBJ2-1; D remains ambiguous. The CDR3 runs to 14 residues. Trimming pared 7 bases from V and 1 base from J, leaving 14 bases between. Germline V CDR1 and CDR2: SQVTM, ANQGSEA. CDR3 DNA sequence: TGCAGCGCTCCTAATAGACTTTCCTACAATGAGCAGTTCTTC. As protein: CSAPNRLSYNEQFF.

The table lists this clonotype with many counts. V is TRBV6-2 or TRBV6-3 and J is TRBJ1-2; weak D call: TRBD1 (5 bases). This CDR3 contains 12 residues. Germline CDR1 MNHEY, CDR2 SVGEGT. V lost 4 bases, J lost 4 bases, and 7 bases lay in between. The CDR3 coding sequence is TGTGCCAGCAGTTCCGGGACCTATGGCTACACCTTC. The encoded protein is CASSSGTYGYTF.

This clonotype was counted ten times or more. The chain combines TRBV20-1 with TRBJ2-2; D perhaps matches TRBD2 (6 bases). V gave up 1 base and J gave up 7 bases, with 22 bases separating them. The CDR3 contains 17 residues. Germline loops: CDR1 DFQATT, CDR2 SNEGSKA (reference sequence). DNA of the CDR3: TGCAGTGCTAGAGGGTCTACGGGAGTAATAGAGGGCGGGGAGCTGTTTTTT. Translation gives CSARGSTGVIEGGELFF.

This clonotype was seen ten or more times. CDR3 sequence: CASSLVGGTRTTGELFF. CDR3 bases: TGTGCCAGCAGCTTAGTCGGAGGCACACGAACCACCGGGGAGCTGTTTTTT. V usage is TRBV7-2 and J usage is TRBJ2-2; the D gene is possibly TRBD2 (5 bases). The germline V gene has CDR1 SGHTA and CDR2 FQGNSA. V lost 1 base and J 4 bases, leaving 16 bases between the germline ends. The CDR3 has 17 amino acids.

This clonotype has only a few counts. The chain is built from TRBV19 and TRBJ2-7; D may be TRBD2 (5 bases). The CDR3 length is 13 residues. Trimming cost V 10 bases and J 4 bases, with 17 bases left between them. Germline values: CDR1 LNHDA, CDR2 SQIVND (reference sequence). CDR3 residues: CATLAGGGYEQYF. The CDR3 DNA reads TGTGCCACCCTAGCAGGAGGTGGATACGAGCAGTACTTC.

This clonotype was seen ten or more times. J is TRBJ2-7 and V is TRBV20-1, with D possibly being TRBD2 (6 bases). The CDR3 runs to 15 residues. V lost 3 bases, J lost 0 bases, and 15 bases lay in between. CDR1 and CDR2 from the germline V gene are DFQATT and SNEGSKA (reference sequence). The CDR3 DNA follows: TGCAGTGCTAGGCCCACCGTCGGGAGCTCCTACGAGCAGTACTTC. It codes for CSARPTVGSSYEQYF.